This TCR beta chain was captured by sequencing in a study of blood T cell repertoires in COVID-19. On the study more broadly: Collection of acute and convalescent COVID-19 samples took place in the United States, Italy and Spain. Sources were T cells, B-cell-depleted T cells, or PBMCs; the material itself was cDNA or gDNA.

Under the authors' procedure: Estimates of nucleated cell counts were drawn from the amplification of reference gene primers. Method: immunoSEQ multiplex PCR; TCRdb's copy keeps in-frame clones and lacks some. V and J calls and clone size are given by that table; D and trimming were obtained from the DNA. The table has under 150,000 clones, roughly nine tenths seen once. Losses at the gene ends were 4 bases for V and 0 bases for J; bases not matched to a gene: 4. The CDR3 runs 16 residues. Looked up from germline, CDR1 is SGHVS and CDR2 is FQNEAQ. The table lists this clone with a count of one. This clonotype originated in a woman aged 55 to 70 with active COVID-19. The sequencing sample was made of peripheral blood. The chain links TRBV7-8 to TRBJ2-5, with 11 bases fitting TRBD2. The CDR3 here is CASSSRTSGYQETQYF. CDR3 nucleotides: TGTGCCAGCAGCTCCCGGACTAGCGGGTACCAAGAGACCCAGTACTTC.